A selection of T cell receptor beta chains follows, all from one sample in a study of T cell responses to AZD1222 COVID-19 vaccine. The table came from immunoSEQ multiplex PCR; TCRdb's copy has only in-frame clones and leaves some out. This sample carries 90,000 to 150,000 clones, roughly 87% of them seen once, and the ten largest clones take about 10%. The input for sequencing was peripheral blood, taken on day 0 of AZD1222 vaccination. The receptors shown here come from an adult in good health. CDR3s include the opening cysteine and the closing phenylalanine or tryptophan. A D gene is named only where the DNA matches it firmly. Not all rows give a size; the values are once, few, many and, for expanded clones, a class.

>TRBV19|.|TRBJ2-5|TRBD1
CASSITGGWETQYF
TGTGCCAGTAGTATCACAGGGGGCTGGGAGACCCAGTACTTC
>TRBV6-2/TRBV6-3|.|TRBJ1-1|.
CASSYLAVYTEAFF
TGTGCCAGCAGTTATTTGGCCGTCTACACTGAAGCTTTCTTT
>TRBV5-1|.|TRBJ1-4|TRBD1
CASSSGTGEKLFF
TGCGCCAGCAGCTCAGGGACAGGGGAAAAACTGTTTTTT
>TRBV6-1|.|TRBJ1-5|.
CASSETPGLSLHF
TGTGCCAGCAGTGAAACACCGGGACTAAGTCTGCATTTT
>TRBV9|.|TRBJ2-2|TRBD1
CASSVSRQGIFQKGGGELFF
TGTGCCAGCAGCGTATCACGACAGGGTATCTTCCAAAAAGGGGGCGGGGAGCTGTTTTTT
>TRBV19|.|TRBJ2-7|TRBD1
CASTTTRQGIYEQYF
TGTGCCAGTACTACTACCCGACAGGGAATCTACGAGCAGTACTTC
>TRBV11-1|.|TRBJ1-2|.
CASSFAGNYGYTF
TGTGCCAGCAGCTTCGCGGGAAACTATGGCTACACCTTC
>TRBV7-9|.|TRBJ2-3|TRBD2
CASSRRAGASTDTQYF
TGTGCCAGCAGCCGACGAGCGGGAGCAAGCACAGATACGCAGTATTTT
>TRBV19|.|TRBJ1-1|.
CASSEQGINTEAFF
TGTGCCAGTAGTGAACAGGGTATTAACACTGAAGCTTTCTTT
>TRBV2|.|TRBJ2-1|TRBD1
CASSPLQGAYNEQFF
TGTGCCAGCAGTCCACTACAGGGGGCGTACAATGAGCAGTTCTTC
>TRBV3-1/TRBV3-2|.|TRBJ2-5|.
CASSHRTSPQTAQYF
TGTGCCAGCAGCCATAGAACTAGCCCCCAAACGGCCCAGTACTTC
>TRBV6-1|once|TRBJ2-7|.
CASSYDGVQYF
TGTGCCAGCAGTTACGACGGGGTGCAGTACTTC
>TRBV6-2/TRBV6-3|.|TRBJ1-5|TRBD1
CASSAAGTGLNQPQHF
TGTGCCAGCAGTGCCGCCGGGACAGGGCTAAATCAGCCCCAGCATTTT
>TRBV6-5|.|TRBJ2-7|.
CASSYYRGKTYF
TGTGCCAGCAGTTACTACCGGGGGAAGACGTACTTC
>TRBV7-2|.|TRBJ2-7|TRBD2
CASKVAGASYEQYF
TGTGCCAGCAAAGTAGCGGGGGCCTCCTACGAGCAGTACTTC
>TRBV7-6|.|TRBJ2-7|TRBD1
CASSNPGTGDLPHEQYF
TGTGCCAGCAGCAACCCCGGGACAGGGGATTTGCCCCACGAGCAGTACTTC